In this sample, the clone carrying this TCR beta chain turned up a few times. V was clipped by 4 bases and J by 1 base, with 8 bases between them. Germline V lookup: CDR1 ENHRY, CDR2 SYGVKD. This CDR3 contains 14 residues. The data were produced by immunoSEQ multiplex PCR, yet TCRdb's version contains in-frame clones alone and is incomplete. The sample records some 71,000 clones, roughly 89% being singletons. The data are from a study of PD-L1 blockade in urothelial cancer. Across the whole study: Atezolizumab therapy began for patients in the mid-2010s, dosed at 1,200 mg intravenously every 3 weeks. Analyzed time points were 3 weeks (second dose) and 6 weeks after therapy began. Blood samples had a median of around 150,000 T cells.

Patients were living with locally advanced or metastatic urothelial carcinoma. The receptor was isolated from a man between 60 and 75 years old with urothelial cancer. The sequences come from PBMCs, collected around atezolizumab (anti-PD-L1) treatment. The V and J genes are TRBV10-3 and TRBJ1-5; D call uncertain. The CDR3 nucleotides are TGTGCCATCAGTGTATCGGGGAGCAATCAGCCCCAGCATTTT. Its protein is CAISVSGSNQPQHF.